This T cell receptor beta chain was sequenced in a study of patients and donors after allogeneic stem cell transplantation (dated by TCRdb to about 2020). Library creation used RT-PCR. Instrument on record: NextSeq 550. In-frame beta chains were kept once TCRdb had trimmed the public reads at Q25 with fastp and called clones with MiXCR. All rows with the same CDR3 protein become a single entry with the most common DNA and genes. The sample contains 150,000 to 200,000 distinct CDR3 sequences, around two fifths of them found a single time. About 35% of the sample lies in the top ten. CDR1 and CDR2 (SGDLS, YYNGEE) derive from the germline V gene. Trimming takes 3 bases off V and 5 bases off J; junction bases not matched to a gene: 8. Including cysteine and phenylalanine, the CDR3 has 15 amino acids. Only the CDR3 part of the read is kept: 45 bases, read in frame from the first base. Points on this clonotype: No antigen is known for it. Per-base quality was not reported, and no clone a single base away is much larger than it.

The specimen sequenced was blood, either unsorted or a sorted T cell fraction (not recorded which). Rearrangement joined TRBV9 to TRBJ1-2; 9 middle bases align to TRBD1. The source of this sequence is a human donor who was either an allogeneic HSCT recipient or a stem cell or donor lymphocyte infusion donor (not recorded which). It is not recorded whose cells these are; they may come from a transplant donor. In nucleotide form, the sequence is TGTGCCAGCAGCGCACGTACGGGACAGGGATATGGCTACACCTTC. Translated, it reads CASSARTGQGYGYTF.